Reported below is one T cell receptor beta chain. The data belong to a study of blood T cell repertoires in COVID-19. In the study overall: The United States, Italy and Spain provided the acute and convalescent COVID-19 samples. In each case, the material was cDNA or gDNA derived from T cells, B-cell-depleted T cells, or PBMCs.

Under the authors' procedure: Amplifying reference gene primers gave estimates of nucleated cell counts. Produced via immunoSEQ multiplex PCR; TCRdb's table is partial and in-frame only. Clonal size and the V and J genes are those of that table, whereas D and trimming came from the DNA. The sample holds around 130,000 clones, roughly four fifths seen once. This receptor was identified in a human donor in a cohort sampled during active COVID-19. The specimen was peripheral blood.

The CDR3 region is CASSSGTAATNEKLFF. CDR3 nucleotide sequence: TGTGCCAGCAGCTCCGGGACAGCCGCAACTAATGAAAAACTGTTTTTT. The chain is built from TRBV7-2 and TRBJ1-4, with 7 bases that match TRBD1. The V and J ends lost 4 bases and 0 bases, in that order; junction bases with no gene match: 5. Germline assignment: CDR1 SGHTA and CDR2 FQGNSA. The CDR3 runs to 16 residues.